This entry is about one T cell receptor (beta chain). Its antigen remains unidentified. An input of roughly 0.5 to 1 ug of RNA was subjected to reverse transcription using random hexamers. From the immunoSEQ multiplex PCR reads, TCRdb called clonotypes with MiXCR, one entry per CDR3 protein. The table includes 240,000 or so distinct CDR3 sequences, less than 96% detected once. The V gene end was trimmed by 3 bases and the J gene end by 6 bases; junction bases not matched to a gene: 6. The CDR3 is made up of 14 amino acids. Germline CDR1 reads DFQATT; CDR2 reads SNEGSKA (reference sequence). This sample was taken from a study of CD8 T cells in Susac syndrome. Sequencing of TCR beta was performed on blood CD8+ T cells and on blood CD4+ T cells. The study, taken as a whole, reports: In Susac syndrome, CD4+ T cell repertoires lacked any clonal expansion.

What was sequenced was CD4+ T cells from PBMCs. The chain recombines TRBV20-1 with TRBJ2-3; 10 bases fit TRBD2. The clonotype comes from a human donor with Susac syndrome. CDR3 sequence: CSASSAGGVDTQYF. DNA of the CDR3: TGCAGTGCTAGCTCAGCGGGGGGGGTCGATACGCAGTATTTT.